This T cell receptor (beta chain) is drawn from a study of blood T cell repertoires in COVID-19. At the level of the study: T cells, B-cell-depleted T cells, or PBMCs supplied cDNA or gDNA.

Study processing details: Reference gene primers were amplified, and this amplification served to estimate nucleated cell counts. The table came from immunoSEQ multiplex PCR; TCRdb's copy has only in-frame clones and leaves some out. The V and J calls and clone size are taken from that table; D and trimming were inferred from the DNA. The table lists 160,000 or so clones, approximately 90% of them singletons. Looked up from germline, CDR1 is SGHRS and CDR2 is YFSETQ. The CDR3 sequence is 14 residues long. V lost 4 bases, J lost 1 base, and 4 bases stayed unmatched. This chain joins TRBV5-1 and TRBJ1-2, with 7 bases that match TRBD1. The material sequenced was peripheral blood. The clonotype was recovered from a woman in her fifties or sixties with acute or convalescent COVID-19. CDR3 in amino acids: CASSPGTDNYGYTF. The CDR3 bases are TGCGCCAGCAGCCCGGGGACAGATAACTATGGCTACACCTTC.